These T cell receptor beta chains were read from a single sample in a study of patients and donors after allogeneic stem cell transplantation. TCRdb independently ran MiXCR on the RT-PCR reads; one entry per CDR3 protein. The sample holds under 2,000 distinct CDR3 sequences; around 23% are singletons and the top ten take around 26%. Sequenced input: blood, either unsorted or a sorted T cell fraction (not recorded which). The receptors come from a human donor who was either an allogeneic HSCT recipient or a stem cell or donor lymphocyte infusion donor (not recorded which). It is not recorded whose cells these are; they may come from a transplant donor. Each CDR3 is given with its conserved first and last residue. Each record gives: J gene, D gene, V gene, clone size, CDR3 DNA, CDR3 protein. The D gene is left open where the match is weak. Clone size is shown for a subset of rows, as once, few, many or a class of expanded clone.

J: TRBJ1-2
D: .
V: TRBV18
size: .
DNA: TGTGCCAGCTCACCGAATGAAGGTCCCTCACAGGGAGGCTACACCTTC
CDR3: CASSPNEGPSQGGYTF

J: TRBJ2-3
D: .
V: TRBV10-3
size: .
DNA: TGTGCCATCAGTGATTCAGATACGCAGTATTTT
CDR3: CAISDSDTQYF

J: TRBJ2-1
D: .
V: TRBV7-2
size: large
DNA: TGTGCCAGCAGCTTACTTGGGGCCCCGAACAATGAGCAGTTCTTC
CDR3: CASSLLGAPNNEQFF

J: TRBJ2-4
D: .
V: TRBV5-1
size: large
DNA: TGCGCCAGCAGAGGAGATCCTTCAGCAGGAAACATTCAGTACTTC
CDR3: CASRGDPSAGNIQYF

J: TRBJ1-5
D: .
V: TRBV6-8
size: few
DNA: TGTTACCCGAGGGGGTTTCAGCCCCAGCATTTT
CDR3: CYPRGFQPQHF

J: TRBJ2-1
D: TRBD2
V: TRBV7-2
size: large
DNA: TGTGCCAGCAGCCCCGAGGGACTAGCGGGGGGCCCTACCTACAATGAGCAGTTCTTC
CDR3: CASSPEGLAGGPTYNEQFF

J: TRBJ2-1
D: .
V: TRBV30
size: .
DNA: TGTGCCTGGGCCGGGGCCGCGGATGAGCAGTTCTTC
CDR3: CAWAGAADEQFF

J: TRBJ1-2
D: .
V: TRBV6-2/TRBV6-3
size: few
DNA: TGTGCCAGCAGTTACGGGGCCGGCTATGGCTACACCTTC
CDR3: CASSYGAGYGYTF

J: TRBJ2-7
D: TRBD2
V: TRBV5-1
size: .
DNA: TGCGCCAGCAGAGTCGGGGGGGCCTACGAGCAGTACTTC
CDR3: CASRVGGAYEQYF

J: TRBJ2-5
D: .
V: TRBV11-1
size: few
DNA: TGTGCCAGCAGCTCGACAGGCCGAGAGACCCAGTACTTC
CDR3: CASSSTGRETQYF

J: TRBJ1-1
D: TRBD1
V: TRBV28
size: medium-sized
DNA: TGTGCCAGCAGTTACAGGGGGCGAGTCCAAGCTTTCTTT
CDR3: CASSYRGRVQAFF

J: TRBJ2-7
D: .
V: TRBV12-3/TRBV12-4
size: large
DNA: TGTGCCAGCACCTCGTCGTACGAGCAGTACTTC
CDR3: CASTSSYEQYF

J: TRBJ2-1
D: .
V: TRBV7-2
size: .
DNA: TGTGCCAGCAGCTTATCTCTTGGGGACCACAATGAGCAGTTCTTC
CDR3: CASSLSLGDHNEQFF

J: TRBJ2-7
D: .
V: TRBV24-1
size: few
DNA: TGTGCCACTAAACAGGGTGATGAGCAGTACTTC
CDR3: CATKQGDEQYF

J: TRBJ2-6
D: .
V: TRBV6-1
size: .
DNA: TGTGCCAGCGCCGTGATGGCCAACGTCCTGACTTTC
CDR3: CASAVMANVLTF

J: TRBJ2-2
D: .
V: TRBV7-9
size: .
DNA: TGTGCCAGCAGCTTACAGTTTTCGACCGGGGAGCTGTTTTTT
CDR3: CASSLQFSTGELFF

J: TRBJ1-2
D: .
V: TRBV7-9
size: medium-sized
DNA: TGTGCCAGCCACAGGGCCTACTATGGCTACACCTTC
CDR3: CASHRAYYGYTF

J: TRBJ1-1
D: .
V: TRBV18
size: once
DNA: TGTGCCAGCTCACCAGGGGACACTGAAGCTTTCTTT
CDR3: CASSPGDTEAFF

J: TRBJ2-7
D: .
V: TRBV2
size: large
DNA: TGTGCCAGCAGCCAGTCTAGGTACGAGCAGTACTTC
CDR3: CASSQSRYEQYF

J: TRBJ2-7
D: .
V: TRBV6-2/TRBV6-3
size: once
DNA: TGTGCCAGCAGTCGCCAAGTGAACTACGAGCAGTACTTC
CDR3: CASSRQVNYEQYF

J: TRBJ1-2
D: .
V: TRBV7-2
size: few
DNA: TGTGCCAGCAGCACCTACCCGGGCGGGGAGAAAGGCTACACCTTC
CDR3: CASSTYPGGEKGYTF

J: TRBJ2-7
D: .
V: TRBV10-3
size: .
DNA: TGTGCCATCAGTATTGGGGCGGACAGCTACGAGCAGTACTTC
CDR3: CAISIGADSYEQYF

J: TRBJ2-1
D: .
V: TRBV5-1
size: .
DNA: TGCGCCACCCGCGAGGACCCTACTGACCGGAATGAGCAGTTCTTC
CDR3: CATREDPTDRNEQFF

J: TRBJ2-7
D: TRBD1
V: TRBV5-1
size: few
DNA: TGCGCCAGCAGCTTGGACAGGGGCTGGGAGCAGTACTTC
CDR3: CASSLDRGWEQYF

J: TRBJ2-3
D: .
V: TRBV29-1
size: few
DNA: TGCAGCGTGGTAAGAGGAGATACGCAGTATTTT
CDR3: CSVVRGDTQYF

J: TRBJ2-1
D: .
V: TRBV4-1
size: few
DNA: TGCGCCAGCAGCCACTACAATGAGCAGTTCTTC
CDR3: CASSHYNEQFF

J: TRBJ1-6
D: TRBD1
V: TRBV4-3
size: medium-sized
DNA: TGCGCCAGCAGCCATACGGACAGGAGGAATTCACCCCTCCACTTT
CDR3: CASSHTDRRNSPLHF

J: TRBJ1-1
D: .
V: TRBV6-5
size: .
DNA: TGTGCCAGCAGTTACTCGGGGTGGAACACTGAAGCTTTCTTT
CDR3: CASSYSGWNTEAFF